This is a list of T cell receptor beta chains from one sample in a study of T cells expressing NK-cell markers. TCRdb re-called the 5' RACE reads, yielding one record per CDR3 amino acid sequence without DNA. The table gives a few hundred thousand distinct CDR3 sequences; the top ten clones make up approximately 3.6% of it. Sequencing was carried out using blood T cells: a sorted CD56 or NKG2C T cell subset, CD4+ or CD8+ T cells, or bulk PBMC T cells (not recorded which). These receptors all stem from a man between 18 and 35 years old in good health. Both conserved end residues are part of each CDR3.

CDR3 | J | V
CSVPSQGALHF | TRBJ1-6 | TRBV29-1
CASSDADYTEAFF | TRBJ1-1 | TRBV2
CASSSLIWAGELFF | TRBJ2-2 | TRBV7-9
CASSQDVSLKLFF | TRBJ1-4 | TRBV14
CASKGERGHTQYF | TRBJ2-3 | TRBV2
CASSLGFAVEAFF | TRBJ1-1 | TRBV12-3/TRBV12-4
CSANLRGSSYNEQFF | TRBJ2-1 | TRBV29-1
CSVDPPPMTGYNEQFF | TRBJ2-1 | TRBV29-1
CATSRDPQGPPVAKNIQYF | TRBJ2-4 | TRBV15
CASSLPGQGIFAGELFF | TRBJ2-2 | TRBV5-1